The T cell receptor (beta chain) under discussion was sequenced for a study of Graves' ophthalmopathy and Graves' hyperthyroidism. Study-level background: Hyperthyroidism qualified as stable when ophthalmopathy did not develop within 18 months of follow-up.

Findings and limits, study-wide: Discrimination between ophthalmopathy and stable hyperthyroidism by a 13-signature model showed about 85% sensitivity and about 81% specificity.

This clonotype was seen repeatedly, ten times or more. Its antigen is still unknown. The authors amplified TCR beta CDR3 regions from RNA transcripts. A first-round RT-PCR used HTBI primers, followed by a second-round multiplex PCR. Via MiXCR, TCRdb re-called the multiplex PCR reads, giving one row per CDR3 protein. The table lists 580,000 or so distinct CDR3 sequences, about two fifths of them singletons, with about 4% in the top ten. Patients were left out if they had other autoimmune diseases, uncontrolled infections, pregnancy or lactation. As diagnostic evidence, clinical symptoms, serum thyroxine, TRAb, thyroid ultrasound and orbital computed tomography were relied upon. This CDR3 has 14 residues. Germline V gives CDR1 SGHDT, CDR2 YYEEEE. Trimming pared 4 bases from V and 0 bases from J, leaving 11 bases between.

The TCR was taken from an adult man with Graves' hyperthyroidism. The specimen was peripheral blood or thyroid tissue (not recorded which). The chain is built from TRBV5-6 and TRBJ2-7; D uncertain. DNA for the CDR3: TGTGCCAGCAGCGCCGACGGATACTCCTACGAGCAGTACTTC. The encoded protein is CASSADGYSYEQYF.